The rows below give T cell receptor beta chains drawn from one sample of a study of CD8+ T cells in alopecia areata. Method: immunoSEQ multiplex PCR; TCRdb's copy keeps in-frame clones and lacks some. In the table there are 95,000 to 100,000 clones, just under 60% of which are singletons. The sequenced sample was CD8+ T cells sorted from blood, obtained between weeks 55 and 65, from a patient treated with tofacitinib. The receptors come from a human donor with alopecia areata. Each CDR3 is given with its conserved first and last residue. Each record gives: D gene, clone size, V gene, J gene, CDR3 DNA, CDR3 protein. A D gene is named only where the DNA matches it firmly. Clone size is given for some rows only: seen once, a few or many times, or a class if the clone is expanded.

d_call: TRBD2
clone_size: few
v_call: TRBV5-1
j_call: TRBJ2-7
cdr3_nt: TGCGCCAGCTCCCCAGCGGGGGGCTCCTACGAGCAGTACTTC
cdr3_aa: CASSPAGGSYEQYF

d_call: -
clone_size: -
v_call: TRBV7-8
j_call: TRBJ2-3
cdr3_nt: TGTGCCAGCAGCTTTCAGGGCCGAGCCACAGATACGCAGTATTTT
cdr3_aa: CASSFQGRATDTQYF

d_call: -
clone_size: -
v_call: TRBV28
j_call: TRBJ1-5
cdr3_nt: TGTGCCAGCAGTTTAGGTTCCAGGGGCGATCAGCCCCAGCATTTT
cdr3_aa: CASSLGSRGDQPQHF

d_call: TRBD1
clone_size: -
v_call: TRBV5-6
j_call: TRBJ1-5
cdr3_nt: TGTGCCAGCAGCTTGCGTACAGGGGGCTTTCAGCCCCAGCATTTT
cdr3_aa: CASSLRTGGFQPQHF

d_call: -
clone_size: -
v_call: TRBV11-2
j_call: TRBJ1-5
cdr3_nt: TGTGCCAGCAGCTTGGGCCGCGGAGATCAGCCCCAGCATTTT
cdr3_aa: CASSLGRGDQPQHF

d_call: -
clone_size: -
v_call: TRBV2
j_call: TRBJ1-1
cdr3_nt: TGTGCCAGCAGTGACCCCGCAGGGGTGATTGACACTGAAGCTTTCTTT
cdr3_aa: CASSDPAGVIDTEAFF

d_call: TRBD1
clone_size: -
v_call: TRBV5-5
j_call: TRBJ2-7
cdr3_nt: TGTGCCAGCAGCTCTGACAGGGGGTACGAGCAGTACTTC
cdr3_aa: CASSSDRGYEQYF

d_call: -
clone_size: -
v_call: TRBV4-1
j_call: TRBJ2-3
cdr3_nt: TGCGCCAGCAGCCCCTGGGGAAACACAGATACGCAGTATTTT
cdr3_aa: CASSPWGNTDTQYF

d_call: -
clone_size: -
v_call: TRBV10-3
j_call: TRBJ2-5
cdr3_nt: TGTGCCATCAGTGACGGGGAACCCAGTGAGACCCAGTACTTC
cdr3_aa: CAISDGEPSETQYF

d_call: TRBD1
clone_size: -
v_call: TRBV9
j_call: TRBJ2-1
cdr3_nt: TGTGCCAGCAGCGTAGATGGACAGGGCTACAATGAGCAGTTCTTC
cdr3_aa: CASSVDGQGYNEQFF

d_call: -
clone_size: -
v_call: TRBV2
j_call: TRBJ1-1
cdr3_nt: TGTGCCAGCAGTGAAGCGACAGAGAACACTGAAGCTTTCTTT
cdr3_aa: CASSEATENTEAFF

d_call: -
clone_size: -
v_call: TRBV27
j_call: TRBJ2-3
cdr3_nt: TGTGCCAGCATATCAGGGGCCGATACGCAGTATTTT
cdr3_aa: CASISGADTQYF

d_call: -
clone_size: -
v_call: TRBV4-1
j_call: TRBJ2-1
cdr3_nt: TGCGCCAGCAGCCAAGATAGCAATGAGCAGTTCTTC
cdr3_aa: CASSQDSNEQFF

d_call: TRBD1
clone_size: -
v_call: TRBV4-1
j_call: TRBJ1-5
cdr3_nt: TGCGCCAGCAGCCAAGATCGGGACAGGGACGTAAATCAGCCCCAGCATTTT
cdr3_aa: CASSQDRDRDVNQPQHF

d_call: -
clone_size: -
v_call: TRBV25-1
j_call: TRBJ2-7
cdr3_nt: TGTGCCAGCAGTCTTGGGTCCGAGCAGTACTTC
cdr3_aa: CASSLGSEQYF

d_call: -
clone_size: once
v_call: TRBV5-1
j_call: TRBJ1-6
cdr3_nt: TGCGCCAGCAGCTTGGTACAGGGTTGGAATTCACCCCTCCACTTT
cdr3_aa: CASSLVQGWNSPLHF

d_call: -
clone_size: -
v_call: TRBV2
j_call: TRBJ1-2
cdr3_nt: TGTGCCAGTCCTAAAGGGACCACCAATGGCTACACCTTC
cdr3_aa: CASPKGTTNGYTF

d_call: -
clone_size: few
v_call: TRBV5-5
j_call: TRBJ2-2
cdr3_nt: TGTGCCAGCAGCTTGTTCCCCGACAGGCTTCCCGAGAACACCGGGGAGCTGTTTTTT
cdr3_aa: CASSLFPDRLPENTGELFF

d_call: -
clone_size: few
v_call: TRBV2
j_call: TRBJ2-1
cdr3_nt: TGTGCCAGCAGCCCCGGGGTCGCTGAGCAGTTCTTC
cdr3_aa: CASSPGVAEQFF

d_call: -
clone_size: once
v_call: TRBV7-8
j_call: TRBJ2-2
cdr3_nt: TGTGCCAGCGGTACCGGGGAGCTGTTTTTT
cdr3_aa: CASGTGELFF

d_call: TRBD1
clone_size: -
v_call: TRBV19
j_call: TRBJ1-2
cdr3_nt: TGTGCCAGTAGTATGTGGGGGACAGGGAGAGGAGACTATGGCTACACCTTC
cdr3_aa: CASSMWGTGRGDYGYTF

d_call: TRBD1
clone_size: -
v_call: TRBV7-9
j_call: TRBJ2-2
cdr3_nt: TGTGCCAGCAGCCCTCCGGGACAGGGGATCACCGGGGAGCTGTTTTTT
cdr3_aa: CASSPPGQGITGELFF

d_call: -
clone_size: -
v_call: TRBV27
j_call: TRBJ2-3
cdr3_nt: TGTGCCAGCAGTTTGAGTTTCGCCCCAGATACGCAGTATTTT
cdr3_aa: CASSLSFAPDTQYF

d_call: TRBD2
clone_size: -
v_call: TRBV6-4
j_call: TRBJ2-7
cdr3_nt: TGTGCCAGCAATCGTGCGCCCAGCGGGGGCCCCAACCCCTACGAGCAGTACTTC
cdr3_aa: CASNRAPSGGPNPYEQYF

d_call: -
clone_size: -
v_call: TRBV30
j_call: TRBJ1-1
cdr3_nt: TGTGCCTGGAGTGTGTGGCAGAACACTGAAGCTTTCTTT
cdr3_aa: CAWSVWQNTEAFF

d_call: -
clone_size: -
v_call: TRBV7-2
j_call: TRBJ2-5
cdr3_nt: TGTGCCAGCAGCCTAAGGGCCCATCAAGAGACCCAGTACTTC
cdr3_aa: CASSLRAHQETQYF

d_call: -
clone_size: -
v_call: TRBV5-6
j_call: TRBJ2-4
cdr3_nt: TGTGCCAGCAGCGGCGAGGGACTAGCCAAAAACATTCAGTACTTC
cdr3_aa: CASSGEGLAKNIQYF

d_call: -
clone_size: -
v_call: TRBV7-9
j_call: TRBJ2-2
cdr3_nt: TGTGCCAGCAGCCCCGGGACCAACACCGGGGAGCTGTTTTTT
cdr3_aa: CASSPGTNTGELFF

d_call: TRBD1
clone_size: once
v_call: TRBV10-3
j_call: TRBJ2-5
cdr3_nt: TGTGCCATCAGGGACAGGGTGGGTCCACAAGAGACCCAGTACTTC
cdr3_aa: CAIRDRVGPQETQYF

d_call: TRBD1
clone_size: few
v_call: TRBV27
j_call: TRBJ2-5
cdr3_nt: TGTGCCAGCAGTTTAGTGACAGGGAGTGCAGAGACCCAGTACTTC
cdr3_aa: CASSLVTGSAETQYF

d_call: TRBD1
clone_size: -
v_call: TRBV6-5
j_call: TRBJ2-7
cdr3_nt: TGTGCCAGCAGCTCCGTGACAGGGACCTCCTACGAGCAGTACTTC
cdr3_aa: CASSSVTGTSYEQYF

d_call: TRBD1
clone_size: few
v_call: TRBV10-3
j_call: TRBJ1-5
cdr3_nt: TGTGCCATCAGTGAGGGGGACAGGGGAAATCAGCCCCAGCATTTT
cdr3_aa: CAISEGDRGNQPQHF

d_call: -
clone_size: -
v_call: TRBV29-1
j_call: TRBJ2-3
cdr3_nt: TGCAGCCTTCGGTCAGATACGCAGTATTTT
cdr3_aa: CSLRSDTQYF

d_call: TRBD2
clone_size: -
v_call: TRBV9
j_call: TRBJ2-7
cdr3_nt: TGTGCCAGCAGCCCCGGACTAGCGGGGAGCTACGAGCAGTACTTC
cdr3_aa: CASSPGLAGSYEQYF

d_call: -
clone_size: -
v_call: TRBV11-3
j_call: TRBJ1-1
cdr3_nt: TGTGCCAGCAGCTTAGATCCCTGGGCAGGGAAGAACACTGAAGCTTTCTTT
cdr3_aa: CASSLDPWAGKNTEAFF